Many counts were recorded for the clone carrying this TCR beta chain. Its target is unknown. Trimming stripped 2 bases from V and 1 base from J, with 5 bases between. CDR1 and CDR2 from the germline V gene are SGHTA and FQGNSA. There are 13 residues in the CDR3. This sample is drawn from a study of glioma-infiltrating T cells. General study results and limits: Tissue and blood shared very few CDR3 sequences. Above-expected tissue-blood divergence occurred in all gliomas, most in low-grade ones.

Amplification of TCR alpha and beta CDR3 regions from RNA used iRepertoire nested multiplex PCR. One-step reverse transcription and amplification started from approximately 100-400 ng of tissue mRNA or PBMC total RNA. TCRdb fed the multiplex PCR reads into MiXCR, producing one record per CDR3 protein. The table includes 85,000 to 110,000 distinct CDR3 sequences, roughly 30% detected once. The chain couples TRBV7-2 to TRBJ1-1, with D unresolved. This clonotype was sampled from a human donor with low-grade glioma or glioblastoma, undergoing nonglioma brain surgery, or in good health (not recorded which). Material for sequencing was glioma tissue, nonneoplastic brain tissue, or PBMCs (not recorded which). The CDR3: CASSLPENTEAFF. DNA for the CDR3: TGTGCCAGCAGCTTACCGGAGAACACTGAAGCTTTCTTT.